A single sample gave rise to the 13 T cell receptor beta chains below, sequenced in a study of shared clonotypes between healthy human individuals. Generated by immunoSEQ multiplex PCR, the TCRdb table keeps only in-frame clones and is missing some. Of just over 2,000,000 clones in the sample, about 94% were seen once. CD45RO-negative, CCR7-selected cells formed the naive CD8 fraction, which excluded terminally differentiated effector memory CD45RA+ cells. Sequencing was carried out using naive CD8+ T cells sorted from blood. These receptors were taken from a man between 18 and 29 years old in good health.

The chain recombines TRBV29-1 with TRBJ2-2; 8 bases agree with TRBD1. Germline trimming cut 6 bases from V and 5 bases from J; bases unmatched to any gene: 8. The CDR3 consists of 14 residues. CDR1 and CDR2 from the germline V gene are SQVTM and ANQGSEA. The CDR3 DNA reads as TGCAGCGTGGACAAGGACAGGGAGACCGGGGAGCTGTTTTTT. Protein sequence: CSVDKDRETGELFF.

The rearrangement joins TRBV30 to TRBJ2-7; D perhaps matches TRBD1 (6 bases). The CDR3 has 12 residues. Germline V lookup: CDR1 GTSNPN, CDR2 SVGIG (reference sequence). The V and J ends lost 7 bases and 1 base respectively, with 11 bases between them. CDR3 DNA sequence: TGTGCCTACAACAGGGAGTCCTACGAGCAGTACTTC. Its protein product is CAYNRESYEQYF.

The chain joins TRBV27 to TRBJ2-5; 12 bases are shared with TRBD2. The CDR3 extends over 15 amino acids. V gave up 3 bases and J gave up 4 bases; unmatched junction bases: 3. Germline V gene data show CDR1 as MNHEY and CDR2 as SMNVEV (reference sequence). CDR3 region: CASSFMTSGRETQYF. CDR3 nucleotides: TGTGCCAGCAGTTTCATGACTAGCGGGAGAGAGACCCAGTACTTC.

This chain links TRBV7-9 with TRBJ2-5, with 11 nucleotides matching TRBD2. With 3 bases clipped from V and 5 bases from J, the junction kept 8 bases outside the gene matches. Germline values: CDR1 SEHNR, CDR2 FQNEAQ (reference sequence). This CDR3 has 16 amino acids. In DNA form, the CDR3 reads TGTGCCAGCAGCTTCTATAGCGGGGGGGCCCCGGAGACCCAGTACTTC. The encoded protein is CASSFYSGGAPETQYF.

The rearrangement links TRBV6-5 to TRBJ2-5; D is undetermined. The germline V and J ends were trimmed by 2 bases and 3 bases, with 10 bases remaining between them. CDR3 length: 14 amino acids. Per the germline V gene, CDR1 is MNHEY and CDR2 is SVGAGI. The CDR3 loop reads CASSYTGSKETQYF. In DNA, the CDR3 is TGTGCCAGCAGTTACACTGGCAGTAAAGAGACCCAGTACTTC.

V and J are TRBV28 and TRBJ1-6; D gene uncertain. In germline, CDR1 is MDHEN, CDR2 SYDVKM. Trimming removed 0 bases at V and 5 bases at J, with 14 bases between. The CDR3 spans 17 residues. The CDR3 loop is CASSLWVTWANNSPLHF. CDR3 nucleotide sequence: TGTGCCAGCAGTTTATGGGTCACGTGGGCGAATAATTCACCCCTCCACTTT.

The chain links TRBV5-1 to TRBJ2-7, with a tentative D call TRBD2 (5 bases). The V gene's germline CDR1 is SGHRS and CDR2 YFSETQ. CDR3 size: 13 residues. The V gene lost 5 bases and the J gene lost 9 bases, with 18 bases spanning the gap. In DNA, the CDR3 is TGCGCCAGCAGATCGGGATCTTCGCTGCGGCAGTACTTC. It specifies CASRSGSSLRQYF. The full variable domain, its missing parts supplied by reference TRBV5-1 and TRBJ2-7, is KAGVTQTPRYLIKTRGQQVTLSCSPISGHRSVSWYQQTPGQGLQFLFEYFSETQRNKGNFPGRFSGRQFSNSRSEMNVSTLELGDSALYLCASRSGSSLRQYFGPGTRLTVT.

The V call is TRBV6-5, the J call TRBJ2-2, with a weak D call TRBD1 (6 bases). This CDR3 is built from 14 residues. V lost 4 bases, J lost 5 bases, and 11 bases lay in between. Germline V lookup: CDR1 MNHEY, CDR2 SVGAGI. CDR3 sequence reads: CASSSIQGTGELFF. The CDR3 nucleotides read TGTGCCAGCAGTTCAATCCAGGGGACCGGGGAGCTGTTTTTT.

The V call is TRBV4-1, the J call TRBJ2-7, with D unresolved. This CDR3 contains 13 residues. Germline loops: CDR1 MGHRA, CDR2 YSYEKL. V was cut by 4 bases and J by 4 bases, with 11 bases left in between. CDR3 bases: TGCGCCAGCAGCCGCAGTCCCAGTTACGAGCAGTACTTC. Amino acid sequence: CASSRSPSYEQYF.

V and J are TRBV5-4 and TRBJ2-4; TRBD1 agrees at 8 bases. This CDR3 contains 14 residues. CDR1 is SGHNT, CDR2 YYREEE, per germline (reference sequence). J was trimmed by 5 bases and V by 4 bases; bases with no gene match: 5. The CDR3 protein is CASSGGTGQNIQYF. CDR3 nucleotides: TGTGCCAGCAGCGGCGGGACAGGACAAAACATTCAGTACTTC.

The chain couples TRBV29-1 to TRBJ2-7, with 8 bases that match TRBD1. CDR3 length: 11 amino acids. The trim removed 4 bases at V and 7 bases at J, leaving 3 bases unmatched. Germline V CDR1 and CDR2: SQVTM, ANQGSEA. CDR3 protein: CSVVWTGEQYF. CDR3 DNA sequence: TGCAGCGTTGTATGGACAGGGGAGCAGTACTTC.

About this clone itself: The same CDR3 also results from other DNA sequences found in this sample. The chain carries TRBV11-2 and TRBJ2-7; 7 bases agree with TRBD2. The CDR3 is 13 amino acids. Germline V gene lookup returns CDR1 SGHAT and CDR2 FQNNGV. V lost 1 base to trimming and J lost 3 bases; unmatched junction nucleotides: 0. The CDR3 is CASSLGTSYEQYF. CDR3 DNA sequence: TGTGCCAGCAGCTTAGGGACTAGCTACGAGCAGTACTTC.

The CDR3 DNA sequence: TGTGCCAGCAGCCCAGTGGGGTCTAGCACAGATACGCAGTATTTT. Translating it yields CASSPVGSSTDTQYF. The chain employs TRBV7-9 and TRBJ2-3; no firm D call. Deletions cut 5 bases from V and 0 bases from J, with 12 bases between. The CDR3 loop spans 15 amino acids. Germline loops: CDR1 SEHNR, CDR2 FQNEAQ (reference sequence).